This T cell receptor beta chain is from a study of sequential checkpoint blockade in melanoma (dated by TCRdb to the late 2010s). Looking at the study overall: Patients were assigned by 1:1 randomization to either first-line nivolumab followed by ipilimumab (arm A) or ipilimumab followed by nivolumab (arm B). Both trial sequences were followed by maintenance nivolumab. DNA from approximately 91 pretreatment melanoma tumor samples was subjected to TCRbeta immunosequencing. For some 22 patients, matched tumor biopsies were taken both before treatment and at week 13, after single-agent nivolumab (arm A) or ipilimumab (arm B). Approximately 79% of the matched pre- and post-treatment tumor biopsy pairs came from the same lesion.

TCRbeta CDR3 regions were immunosequenced from genomic DNA with the immunoSEQ Assay. Prior to high-throughput sequencing, genomic DNA was amplified by bias-controlled multiplex PCR. Under the source paper's analysis protocol: To quantify the absolute abundance of each unique TCRbeta CDR3 region, the sequences were collapsed and filtered. Clonality, defined as 1 minus Pielou's evenness, was calculated using only productive rearrangements. Tumor T-cell fraction was calculated by normalizing TCRbeta template counts to the amount of usable DNA, which was estimated from several housekeeping genes. Clones with significantly greater frequencies in on-treatment versus baseline samples were identified using a previously published method. As stored in TCRdb, this immuneACCESS dataset retains in-frame rearrangements with V and J assigned. A fraction of the clones does not appear; measured against another copy, unresolved V genes explain less than half of the discrepancy, and the remainder lacks a known reason. V and J calls and clone size follow that table, whereas D and trimming were derived from the DNA. This sample has thousands of clones in its table, and over 25% of those were observed once. Of the sample, 20% to 25% falls within the top ten clones.

On this clone: No cognate antigen has been identified for it. No qualities accompany the bases; no much larger clone lies one base away.

Study-wide conclusions, independent of this receptor: Patients whose tumor T-cell fraction and clonality increased by week 13 were about 30 times more likely to achieve clinical benefit. Tumor T-cell fraction and clonality correlated with PD-L1 staining and CD8+ T-cell counts but not with mutational load. Validation of the response-prediction model combining TCR metrics and mutation burden is needed in larger, independent patient cohorts. Within-arm analyses of tumor T-cell fraction were limited by small sample sizes and reduced statistical power. Among patients in arm A, the nivolumab-first arm, pretreatment tumor TIL clonality was associated with response (P = .04).

Sequences LNHDA (CDR1) and SQIVND (CDR2) are obtained from the germline V gene (reference sequence). Inclusive of the bounding cysteine and phenylalanine, the CDR3 is 13 residues long. The read is trimmed to its CDR3 DNA, 39 bases read in frame from base 1. The germline ends are 13 bases apart after V is trimmed by 6 bases and J by 4 bases. The sample's treatment or condition label is to be understood as: randomized to nivolumab then ipilimumab (arm A) or the reverse (arm B). Prior DNA-damaging chemotherapy had not been received by any trial patient. CheckMate 064, a randomized, open-label phase II trial of sequential checkpoint blockade, was the source of the samples, all of which came from patients with melanoma. Genomic DNA from formalin-fixed paraffin-embedded (FFPE) tissue samples served as the input for tumor TCR sequencing.

The sequence was collected from a human donor with melanoma. The sequenced sample was tumor tissue (inferred from file names), obtained from a patient given nivolumab and ipilimumab in sequence. The chain is encoded by TRBV19 joined to TRBJ2-7, with TRBD2 perhaps the D gene, on 6 matching bases. DNA sequence: TGTGCCAGTAGGGAGGGGCCGGGGTACGAGCAGTACTTC. It is translated as CASREGPGYEQYF.